This entry lists 19 T cell receptor beta chains sequenced from one sample in a study of blood T cell repertoires in COVID-19 (TCRdb year 2020). The library was built by means of the immunoSEQ multiplex PCR assay. TCRdb re-hosts the immuneACCESS table, in-frame sequences only. Its copies lack some clones; in the studies checked, an unresolved V gene accounts for under half of them, and the cause for the rest is not known. This sample holds some 200,000 clones; under 90% were observed only once. In total, the top ten clones hold 13% to 15% of the sample. The sequencing input was peripheral blood. The receptors were gathered from a woman aged 70-85 years with COVID-19, enrolled during active disease.

The V gene is TRBV28, the J gene TRBJ2-5; TRBD1 is a possible D gene (6 bases). The ends were cut back, 2 bases at V and 1 base at J, with 11 bases in the middle. Germline CDR1 and CDR2: MDHEN and SYDVKM. This CDR3 has 15 residues. The CDR3 coding sequence is TGTGCCAGCAGTTTAAAAATACAGGGCCAAGAGACCCAGTACTTC. This encodes CASSLKIQGQETQYF.

The CDR3 bases are TGTGCCAGCAGAGGGGGACGTGAAAAACTGTTTTTT. It yields the protein CASRGGREKLFF. The chain couples TRBV12-3 or TRBV12-4 to TRBJ1-4; D is perhaps TRBD1 (6 bases). The CDR3 covers 12 residues. Trimming left V 6 bases short and J 7 bases short, with 9 bases between.

V gene TRBV3-1 (or the pseudogene TRBV3-2) combines with J gene TRBJ1-2; a possible D gene is TRBD1 (5 bases). The CDR3 covers 14 residues. V was cut by 1 base and J by 10 bases, with 16 bases left in between. Germline lookup yields CDR1 LGHDT and CDR2 YNNKEL (reference sequence). CDR3 DNA sequence: TGTGCCAGCAGCCAAGGGAGGGACGGTCTCCACTACACCTTC. Its protein is CASSQGRDGLHYTF.

This chain uses TRBV11-2 with TRBJ2-1, with D possibly matching TRBD2 (7 bases). Germline V CDR1 and CDR2: SGHAT, FQNNGV. CDR3 size: 14 residues. Trimming stripped 5 bases from V and 6 bases from J, with 14 bases between. Here the CDR3 reads CASSGGASGNEQFF. The CDR3 DNA reads as TGTGCCAGCAGCGGGGGCGCTAGCGGCAATGAGCAGTTCTTC.

The chain has TRBV7-9 and TRBJ1-1; the D gene is possibly TRBD1 (5 bases). CDR1 is SEHNR, CDR2 FQNEAQ, per germline (reference sequence). The CDR3 runs 16 residues. The V end lost 1 base, the J end lost 5 bases, and 17 bases lay between the germline ends. CDR3 in amino acids: CASSLGPGGRGTEAFF. The CDR3 nucleotides read TGTGCCAGCAGCTTAGGTCCTGGGGGGAGGGGAACTGAAGCTTTCTTT.

V and J are TRBV28 and TRBJ2-5, with D possibly TRBD2 on 7 matching bases. V was trimmed by 3 bases and J by 6 bases, leaving 11 bases between them. Germline V gene lookup returns CDR1 MDHEN and CDR2 SYDVKM. The CDR3 loop spans 13 amino acids. The CDR3 spells CASSLGRGQTQYF. The DNA for the CDR3 is TGTGCCAGCAGTTTGGGGCGGGGGCAGACCCAGTACTTC.

This sequence joins TRBV10-3 and TRBJ1-1; 12 positions match TRBD1. Germline loops: CDR1 ENHRY, CDR2 SYGVKD. This CDR3 has 14 amino acids. V dropped 5 bases and J dropped 10; count of bases not matched to a gene: 8. The CDR3, as DNA: TGTGCCATCAGTCCGGGACAGGGGGCGGGTCGAGCTTTCTTT. This encodes CAISPGQGAGRAFF.

This clone was detected a few times. V and J are TRBV28 and TRBJ1-4; TRBD1 matches at 11 bases. The CDR3 is made up of 15 amino acids. V was pared by 2 bases and J by 7 bases, with 3 bases of the junction left unmatched. Per germline, CDR1 MDHEN and CDR2 SYDVKM. CDR3 sequence (DNA): TGTGCCAGCAGTTTAACGGGACAGGGGGTTGAAAAACTGTTTTTT. Its protein is CASSLTGQGVEKLFF.

This rearrangement joins TRBV28 to TRBJ2-7; a possible D gene is TRBD1 (6 bases). This CDR3 is 14 amino acids long. V lost 7 bases, J lost 4 bases, and 17 bases lay in between. In germline, CDR1 is MDHEN, CDR2 SYDVKM. CDR3 nucleotides: TGTGCCAGCACCCCCGGTACAGGGTTTTACGAGCAGTACTTC. It specifies CASTPGTGFYEQYF. The variable domain in full, with the rest retrieved from reference TRBV28 and TRBJ2-7, is DVKVTQSSRYLVKRTGEKVFLECVQDMDHENMFWYRQDPGLGLRLIYFSYDVKMKEKGDIPEGYSVSREKKERFSLILESASTNQTSMYLCASTPGTGFYEQYFGPGTRLTVT.

The J gene is TRBJ2-7, the V gene TRBV19; TRBD2 matches at 12 bases. Germline CDR1 LNHDA, CDR2 SQIVND (reference sequence). Unmatched junction bases numbered 11, after V lost 4 bases and J lost 7 bases. The CDR3 totals 16 residues. CDR3 amino acids: CASSTRLAGDVGEQYF. CDR3 nucleotide sequence: TGTGCCAGTAGTACCAGACTAGCGGGAGATGTAGGGGAGCAGTACTTC.

The chain recombines TRBV19 with TRBJ2-2; D remains ambiguous. CDR1 is LNHDA and CDR2 is SQIVND in the germline V gene (reference sequence). The V gene lost 5 bases and the J gene lost 0 bases, with 19 bases spanning the gap. The CDR3 is 18 residues long. The CDR3 coding sequence is TGTGCCAGTAGTTTTTTCGGCCCCCGTAGCCCGAACACCGGGGAGCTGTTTTTT. Translation gives CASSFFGPRSPNTGELFF.

This clone was recorded once. The gene calls are TRBV6-5 and TRBJ1-5; D unresolved. V was shortened by 0 bases and J by 11 bases, with 11 bases between the two germline ends. Germline CDR1 MNHEY, CDR2 SVGAGI. The CDR3 length is 13 residues. CDR3: CASSYSTSGTQHF. The CDR3 nucleotides are TGTGCCAGCAGTTACTCTACCTCAGGAACCCAGCATTTT.

The chain is built from TRBV4-2 and TRBJ1-3, with D tentatively TRBD1 (5 bases). Trimming removed 6 bases from V and 3 bases from J, with 12 bases in between. The CDR3 covers 14 residues. Germline values: CDR1 LGHNA, CDR2 YNFKEQ. The CDR3 DNA is TGTGCCAGCAGAGGTGGCGGGGGTGGAAACACCATATATTTT. Translated, it gives CASRGGGGGNTIYF.

The chain links TRBV19 to TRBJ2-1; tentative D call: TRBD1 (6 bases). V dropped 1 base and J dropped 9 bases, with 13 bases sitting between them. Germline assignment: CDR1 LNHDA and CDR2 SQIVND (reference sequence). The CDR3 covers 14 residues. The DNA of the CDR3 is TGTGCCAGTAGTATAGGACAGGTCGAGGCTGAGCAGTTCTTC. This sequence encodes CASSIGQVEAEQFF.

Notes on this clone: The junction does not match germline at one end; this may be a read error. This chain joins TRBV28 and TRBJ1-2; 10 nucleotides align to TRBD1. Germline CDR1 and CDR2: MDHEN and SYDVKM. The CDR3 spans 11 residues. CDR3 in amino acids: CASSLGRDRGF. The CDR3 DNA follows: TGTGCCAGCAGTTTGGGGCGGGACAGGGGTTTC.

This clone was recorded only once. The chain joins TRBV27 to TRBJ1-2; weak D call: TRBD1 (5 bases). Germline V gene data show CDR1 as MNHEY and CDR2 as SMNVEV (reference sequence). The V and J ends lost 0 bases and 3 bases respectively, with 5 bases between them. CDR3 length: 13 residues. CDR3 DNA sequence: TGTGCCAGCAGTTTATCAGGGGACTATGGCTACACCTTC. The encoded protein is CASSLSGDYGYTF.

This chain uses TRBV28 with TRBJ1-2; D uncertain. The length of the CDR3 is 13 residues. Trimming took 3 bases from V and 8 from J, leaving 13 bases between them. The germline V gene has CDR1 MDHEN and CDR2 SYDVKM. The CDR3 DNA reads as TGTGCCAGCAGTTTTGAGCGGGATCGCGGCTACACCTTC. It specifies CASSFERDRGYTF.

The chain couples TRBV6-2 or TRBV6-3 to TRBJ2-7; 11 bases fit TRBD2. Unmatched junction bases numbered 6, after V lost 3 bases and J lost 2 bases. Germline V lookup: CDR1 MNHEY, CDR2 SVGEGT. The CDR3 sequence is 16 residues long. DNA of the CDR3: TGTGCCAGCAGTTATGGGGGGACTAGCGGTACCTACGAGCAGTACTTC. This translates into CASSYGGTSGTYEQYF.

The chain's CDR3 is CASVAKYSNQPQHF. The CDR3 DNA is TGCGCCAGCGTTGCGAAATATAGCAATCAGCCCCAGCATTTT. The J gene is TRBJ1-5, the V gene TRBV10-1; D not certain. Deletions cut 8 bases from V and 0 bases from J, with 11 bases between. Germline loops: CDR1 WNHNN, CDR2 SYGVQD (reference sequence). The CDR3 length is 14 residues.